This T cell receptor beta chain was sequenced during a study of STAT5B mutations in CD4+ large granular lymphocyte leukemia. Authors' analysis steps: Lowest detectable productive clonotype frequency was 2.59 x 10-5. The table came from immunoSEQ multiplex PCR; TCRdb's copy has only in-frame clones and leaves some out. V, J and clone size are those of that table, while D and trimming were read from the DNA. The profile covers approximately 30,000 clones, with about 77% appearing a single time and around 2.1% taken by the ten largest. Germline assignment: CDR1 MDHEN and CDR2 SYDVKM. Trimming shortened V by 6 bases and J by 2 bases, and 11 bases separated the two germline ends. The CDR3 totals 13 residues. The sample holds one count of this clone. Its target is unknown. Study results and caveats: Compared with healthy controls (2/35), patient top clones favored TRBV06 (8/27). Main leukemic clonotypes were patient-specific, but approximately 25% appeared at low frequency elsewhere. Without putative leukemic clones, patient CD4-sorted repertoires remained more clonal than healthy CD4+ repertoires.

Specimen: CD4+ T cells from blood buffy coats. The sequence was collected from a human donor in good health. The V gene is TRBV28, the J gene TRBJ2-7; no definite D call. CDR3: CASRLLRTYEQYF. DNA of the CDR3: TGTGCCAGCAGACTACTGAGGACCTACGAGCAGTACTTC.